This TCR beta chain was recovered during a study of blood T cells in healthy people across ages. Combining a sample-barcoded 5' primer with a J-beta primer mix, a second PCR ran for roughly 6 to 12 cycles. TCRdb processed the 5' RACE reads anew with MiXCR; each CDR3 protein has one entry. The table records around 850,000 distinct CDR3 sequences, roughly 34% of them present only once. This clonotype appeared many times. As yet, its antigen is unknown. Regarding the study as a whole: Investigators viewed diversity estimates from one million T cells as underestimates, the study reported.

In germline, CDR1 is LGHNA, CDR2 YSLEER. The CDR3 is 13 amino acids. V was clipped by 1 base and J by 6 bases, with 8 bases between them. This receptor was taken from a man aged 18 to 30 in good health. The specimen sequenced was blood. The chain uses TRBV4-3 and TRBJ2-3; D gene ambiguous. In nucleotides, the CDR3 is TGCGCCAGCAGCCAAGGTGATACGGATACGCAGTATTTT. Its protein product is CASSQGDTDTQYF.